The 17 T cell receptor beta chains given below trace back to one sample, sequenced in a study of T cell repertoires in cytomegalovirus infection. A single record per CDR3 protein comes from TCRdb applying MiXCR to the reads. The sample shows 370,000 or so distinct CDR3 sequences, about 35% of them seen only once. For these receptors, no antigen is known. The specimen was cultured PBMCs, collected from culture after CMV antigen stimulation. The source of these receptors is a human donor in good health (CMV status not recorded). Some clones in this sample may be carry-over from other donors' samples.

The chain couples TRBV7-9 to TRBJ2-7; a possible D gene is TRBD1 (6 bases). Germline V gives CDR1 SEHNR, CDR2 FQNEAQ (reference sequence). The length of the CDR3 is 13 residues. V was cut by 5 bases and J by 4 bases, with 12 bases left in between. CDR3 in DNA: TGTGCCAGCAGCGGCCGGACAGATTACGAGCAGTACGTC. Translated, it gives CASSGRTDYEQYV.

This clonotype has at least ten counts. The gene calls are TRBV7-8 and TRBJ1-5; TRBD1 aligns across 8 bases. V dropped 1 base and J dropped 7; count of bases not matched to a gene: 3. The CDR3 contains 14 residues. Germline assignment: CDR1 SGHVS and CDR2 FQNEAQ. The CDR3 loop is CASSLGTGIQPQHF. Here the CDR3 DNA reads TGTGCCAGCAGCTTAGGGACAGGGATACAGCCCCAGCATTTT.

The J gene is TRBJ1-2, the V gene TRBV12-5; maybe TRBD1 (6 bases). The germline V gene encodes CDR1 LGHNT and CDR2 FRNRAP. Deletions cut 6 bases from V and 4 bases from J, with 18 bases between. The CDR3 length is 15 residues. For the CDR3, the DNA is TGTGCTAGTGGGAGAGAATCAGGGGTGATCTATGGCTACACCTTC. Encoded protein: CASGRESGVIYGYTF.

This clonotype was picked up a small number of times. This chain links TRBV5-4 with TRBJ1-3; weak D call: TRBD1 (5 bases). V gave up 4 bases and J gave up 0 bases, with 11 bases separating them. This CDR3 is 15 amino acids long. Germline V gives CDR1 SGHNT, CDR2 YYREEE (reference sequence). The CDR3 loop is CASSKPGGSGNTIYF. CDR3 in DNA: TGTGCCAGCAGCAAGCCTGGGGGCTCTGGAAACACCATATATTTT.

The chain links TRBV7-9 to TRBJ1-6; D unresolved. The CDR3 has 14 amino acids. The germline CDR1 and CDR2 sequences are SEHNR and FQNEAQ (reference sequence). The ends were cut back, 5 bases at V and 8 bases at J, with 13 bases in the middle. The CDR3 DNA reads as TGTGCCAGCAGCGCAGACGGAGGTTATTCACCCCTCCACTTT. This sequence encodes CASSADGGYSPLHF.

This clonotype was counted only a few times. V is TRBV14 and J is TRBJ2-3; D perhaps matches TRBD2 (6 bases). The length of the CDR3 is 15 residues. Deletions cut 1 base from V and 8 bases from J, with 16 bases between. Germline V gene sequence: CDR1 SGHDN, CDR2 FVKESK. In DNA, the CDR3 is TGTGCCAGCAGCCAAGTTGGGATAGCGGAGCCTACGCAGTATTTT. It specifies CASSQVGIAEPTQYF.

A single count supports this clonotype. The chain couples TRBV7-4 to TRBJ2-2; D is uncertain. There are 15 residues in the CDR3. Trimming left V 9 bases short and J 2 bases short, with 16 bases between. Per the germline V gene, CDR1 is SGHVT and CDR2 is SQSDAQ. The CDR3 DNA sequence: TGTGCCAGTTCAACGTCCAGCTTAAACACCGGGGAGCTGTTTTTT. It translates to CASSTSSLNTGELFF.

This clonotype occurred many times. V usage is TRBV7-2 and J usage is TRBJ2-7; possibly TRBD1 or TRBD2 for D (5 bases each). The CDR3 runs 15 residues. Trimming pared 4 bases from V and 3 bases from J, leaving 16 bases between. Germline V gene lookup returns CDR1 SGHTA and CDR2 FQGNSA. CDR3 bases: TGTGCCAGCAGCTCCGGGACCCTCTTTCTCTACGAGCAGTACTTC. Amino acids: CASSSGTLFLYEQYF.

This chain joins TRBV4-3 and TRBJ1-1; TRBD1 aligns across 10 bases. V lost 1 base to trimming and J lost 5 bases; unmatched junction nucleotides: 4. This CDR3 is built from 15 residues. Per germline, CDR1 LGHNA and CDR2 YSLEER. CDR3 DNA: TGCGCCAGCAGCCAAGGGACAGGGGGATGGACTGAAGCTTTCTTT. It yields the protein CASSQGTGGWTEAFF.

The V and J genes are TRBV12-3 or TRBV12-4 and TRBJ2-1, with TRBD1 identical over 8 bases. CDR3 size: 16 residues. V gave up 6 bases and J gave up 6 bases; unmatched junction bases: 13. This chain's CDR3 is CASRLLPGQAANEQFF. The CDR3 nucleotides read TGTGCCAGCAGACTACTCCCGGGACAGGCGGCCAATGAGCAGTTCTTC.

This clonotype turned up a few times. This chain joins TRBV7-2 and TRBJ2-1; D is perhaps TRBD1 (5 bases). Trimming removed 2 bases from V and 5 bases from J, with 13 bases in between. The CDR3 is 15 residues long. Germline-derived CDR1 and CDR2 are SGHTA and FQGNSA. CDR3 residues: CASSLSGRENNEQFF. The CDR3 bases are TGTGCCAGCAGCTTATCGGGCAGGGAAAACAATGAGCAGTTCTTC. Drawing the rest from reference TRBV7-2 and TRBJ2-1, the complete variable domain is GAGVSQSPSNKVTEKGKDVELRCDPISGHTALYWYRQSLGQGLEFLIYFQGNSAPDKSGLPSDRFSAERTGGSVSTLTIQRTQQEDSAVYLCASSLSGRENNEQFFGPGTRLTVL.

This clonotype was counted a few times. The rearrangement joins TRBV27 to TRBJ2-3; 9 nucleotides match TRBD1. Germline values: CDR1 MNHEY, CDR2 SMNVEV (reference sequence). The CDR3 is made up of 16 amino acids. Germline trimming cut 3 bases from V and 6 bases from J; bases unmatched to any gene: 10. Here the CDR3 DNA reads TGTGCCAGCAGTTTTCTTAGCGCCGGGACAGGGGATACGCAGTATTTT. Translating it yields CASSFLSAGTGDTQYF.

This clonotype has a handful of counts. The CDR3 nucleotides read TGTGCCAGCAGCTTAGGGTCCCCCCTAAACTATGGCTACACCTTC. This translates into CASSLGSPLNYGYTF. This rearrangement joins TRBV7-2 to TRBJ1-2; D is undetermined. The CDR3 contains 15 residues. Trimming shortened V by 1 base and J by 2 bases, and 11 bases separated the two germline ends. CDR1 and CDR2 from the germline V gene are SGHTA and FQGNSA.

V usage is TRBV10-3 and J usage is TRBJ1-2; TRBD1 might be the D (6 bases). CDR3 length: 14 residues. Germline CDR1 is ENHRY and CDR2 is SYGVKD. Trimming shortened V by 8 bases and J by 5 bases, and 18 bases separated the two germline ends. CDR3 sequence: CAIGRTEGEYGYTF. The CDR3 DNA reads as TGTGCCATCGGACGGACCGAGGGGGAATATGGCTACACCTTC.

The chain is built from TRBV7-9 and TRBJ1-6, with TRBD1 matching over 7 bases. The CDR3 spans 15 residues. The V gene's germline CDR1 is SEHNR and CDR2 FQNEAQ (reference sequence). The V segment lost 3 bases and the J segment 9 bases; nucleotides outside the gene matches: 8. This CDR3 reads CASSFRDSGPSPLHF. For the CDR3, the DNA is TGTGCCAGCAGCTTCCGGGACAGCGGACCTTCACCCCTCCACTTT.

The V call is TRBV5-1, the J call TRBJ2-1; 8 bases are a match to TRBD2. The CDR3 consists of 15 residues. The germline CDR1 and CDR2 sequences are SGHRS and YFSETQ. J lost 6 bases, V lost 0 bases, and 5 bases had no gene match. CDR3 coding DNA: TGCGCCAGCAGCTTGGGACTAGCGAAGGGCAATGAGCAGTTCTTC. Translation gives CASSLGLAKGNEQFF.

This clonotype has just a few counts. The gene calls are TRBV7-9 and TRBJ1-6; maybe TRBD1 (6 bases). The germline V and J ends were trimmed by 6 bases and 9 bases, with 9 bases remaining between them. This CDR3 has 12 residues. Germline V CDR1 and CDR2: SEHNR, FQNEAQ (reference sequence). The CDR3 reads CASRSTGSPLHF. CDR3 DNA: TGTGCCAGCAGGTCGACAGGTTCACCCCTCCACTTT.